The T cell receptor (beta chain) described here comes from a study of cytomegalovirus exposure and HLA in healthy donors. V was clipped by 6 bases and J by 12 bases; unmatched bases: 8. The CDR3 has 13 residues. Germline V gives CDR1 MNHNS, CDR2 SASEGT. This clone appeared a few times. Researchers ran the PCR with 60 Vbeta and 13 Jbeta primers. Profiling relied on immunoSEQ multiplex PCR, and the TCRdb table lists in-frame clones only, not all of them. Found here are 200,000 or so clones, 75% to 85% of them singletons; the top ten hold over 1.1%. Input material: PBMCs. The receptor was derived from a girl between 10 and 17 years old in good health and CMV-seronegative. The chain uses TRBV6-1 and TRBJ2-6, with TRBD1 matching 7 bases. The CDR3 sequence is CASSLTGSLVLTF. Here the CDR3 DNA reads TGTGCCAGCAGCCTGACAGGGTCCCTCGTCCTGACTTTC.